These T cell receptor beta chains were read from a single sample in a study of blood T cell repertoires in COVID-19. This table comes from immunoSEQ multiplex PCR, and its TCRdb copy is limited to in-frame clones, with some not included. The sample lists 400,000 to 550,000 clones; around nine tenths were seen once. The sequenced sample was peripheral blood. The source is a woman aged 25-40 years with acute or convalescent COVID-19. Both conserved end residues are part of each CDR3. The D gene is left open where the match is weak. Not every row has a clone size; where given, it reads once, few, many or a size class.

DNA: TGTGCCAGCAGCTTAGGGGCCTACGTGCGGGAGCAGTACTTC; CDR3: CASSLGAYVREQYF; size: .; V: TRBV28; length: 14; J: TRBJ2-7; D: .
DNA: TGTGCCAGCAGGCTAAGACAGGCCTACGAGCAGTACTTC; CDR3: CASRLRQAYEQYF; size: .; V: TRBV6-5; length: 13; J: TRBJ2-7; D: .
DNA: TGTGCCAGCAGCTTCGGACTAGCGGGCACAGATACGCAGTATTTT; CDR3: CASSFGLAGTDTQYF; size: .; V: TRBV11-3; length: 15; J: TRBJ2-3; D: TRBD2
DNA: TGCAGTGCTCCCCGGAACTATGGCTACACCTTC; CDR3: CSAPRNYGYTF; size: .; V: TRBV20-1; length: 11; J: TRBJ1-2; D: .
DNA: TGTGCCAGCAGCTATGGACAGGGGACACAAGAGACCCAGTACTTC; CDR3: CASSYGQGTQETQYF; size: .; V: TRBV7-9; length: 15; J: TRBJ2-5; D: TRBD1
DNA: TGTGCCAGCAGCCCGGACAGGGGGAGAAATTCACCCCTCCACTTT; CDR3: CASSPDRGRNSPLHF; size: .; V: TRBV2; length: 15; J: TRBJ1-6; D: TRBD1
DNA: TGTGCCAGCAGCTTGGGGTCAGGGCCTTCCTACGAGCAGTACTTC; CDR3: CASSLGSGPSYEQYF; size: .; V: TRBV5-5; length: 15; J: TRBJ2-7; D: .
DNA: TGCAGTGCTAGTGCCACTAGCGGGGGGGGAGAGACCCAGTACTTC; CDR3: CSASATSGGGETQYF; size: .; V: TRBV20-1; length: 15; J: TRBJ2-5; D: TRBD2
DNA: TGCAGTGCTAATGAGCGGGGAGGCTGGCAGTTCTTC; CDR3: CSANERGGWQFF; size: .; V: TRBV20-1; length: 12; J: TRBJ2-1; D: TRBD2
DNA: TGTGCCACCAGTGATCGGACAGCCGGGGAGCTGTTTTTT; CDR3: CATSDRTAGELFF; size: .; V: TRBV24-1; length: 13; J: TRBJ2-2; D: .
DNA: TGCGCCAGCAGCTCGGCCGGGACAGGGGAGTGGTTC; CDR3: CASSSAGTGEWF; size: .; V: TRBV5-1; length: 12; J: TRBJ2-7; D: TRBD1
DNA: TGTGCCAGCAGCTTCTCTCGGGGTAGCGGAGATACGCAGTATTTT; CDR3: CASSFSRGSGDTQYF; size: .; V: TRBV11-2; length: 15; J: TRBJ2-3; D: .
DNA: TGTGCCAGCAGCGACACCATGAACACTGAAGCTTTCTTT; CDR3: CASSDTMNTEAFF; size: once; V: TRBV9; length: 13; J: TRBJ1-1; D: .
DNA: TGTGCCAGCAGTGAACAGGGCACTGAAGCTTTCTTT; CDR3: CASSEQGTEAFF; size: .; V: TRBV6-1; length: 12; J: TRBJ1-1; D: .
DNA: TGTGCCAGCAGCCAACAGGGGGGCTCCTATAATTCACCCCTCCACTTT; CDR3: CASSQQGGSYNSPLHF; size: .; V: TRBV3-1/TRBV3-2; length: 16; J: TRBJ1-6; D: TRBD1
DNA: TGTGCCAGCAGTTCCGCTGAGCGGGGGTTGGAGACCCAGTACTTC; CDR3: CASSSAERGLETQYF; size: .; V: TRBV28; length: 15; J: TRBJ2-5; D: TRBD2
DNA: TGTGCCTGGAGGGGACAGCTAGAAGCTTTCTTT; CDR3: CAWRGQLEAFF; size: .; V: TRBV30; length: 11; J: TRBJ1-1; D: TRBD1
DNA: TGTGCCAGCACCTTCTCAGGGAAGAACACTGAAGCTTTCTTT; CDR3: CASTFSGKNTEAFF; size: .; V: TRBV2; length: 14; J: TRBJ1-1; D: .
DNA: TGTGCCAGCAGTTCCCGGGTACGTAATCAGCCCCAGCATTTT; CDR3: CASSSRVRNQPQHF; size: once; V: TRBV6-5; length: 14; J: TRBJ1-5; D: .
DNA: TGTGCCAGCAGCACACAGGGGGCTAGCACAGATACGCAGTATTTT; CDR3: CASSTQGASTDTQYF; size: .; V: TRBV9; length: 15; J: TRBJ2-3; D: TRBD1
DNA: TGCGCCAGCAGCCATAGACTAGCGGGGGGGCCGGGGGAGACCCAGTACTTC; CDR3: CASSHRLAGGPGETQYF; size: once; V: TRBV4-1; length: 17; J: TRBJ2-5; D: TRBD2
DNA: TGTGCCAGCAGCGTATATGGGCAACTCTACAATGAGCAGTTCTTC; CDR3: CASSVYGQLYNEQFF; size: .; V: TRBV9; length: 15; J: TRBJ2-1; D: .
DNA: TGTGCCAGCAGCTTAGTCAGGGAATTCGGTGAGCAGTTCTTC; CDR3: CASSLVREFGEQFF; size: .; V: TRBV11-2; length: 14; J: TRBJ2-1; D: .
DNA: TGTGCCAGCAGCTTCGGTGTGTGGGGGGTCAACAATGAGCAGTTCTTC; CDR3: CASSFGVWGVNNEQFF; size: .; V: TRBV7-6; length: 16; J: TRBJ2-1; D: .
DNA: TGTGCCAGCAGCCCAGGATACAGGGGGGCAGCGCATGGCTACACCTTC; CDR3: CASSPGYRGAAHGYTF; size: .; V: TRBV7-8; length: 16; J: TRBJ1-2; D: TRBD1
DNA: TGTGCCAGCAGCACAGGGGGCTTGAACACCGGGGAGCTGTTTTTT; CDR3: CASSTGGLNTGELFF; size: .; V: TRBV28; length: 15; J: TRBJ2-2; D: TRBD1
DNA: TGCGCCAGCAGCGGGGCGGGGCGGGGGATAAATGAGCAGTTCTTC; CDR3: CASSGAGRGINEQFF; size: .; V: TRBV5-1; length: 15; J: TRBJ2-1; D: TRBD2
DNA: TGTGCCAGCTCATTAATCCTACGAGAGACCCAGTACTTC; CDR3: CASSLILRETQYF; size: .; V: TRBV18; length: 13; J: TRBJ2-5; D: .
DNA: TGTGCCAGCAGGGCGCTTGGGGAGAGCATTCAGTACTTC; CDR3: CASRALGESIQYF; size: once; V: TRBV12-3/TRBV12-4; length: 13; J: TRBJ2-4; D: .
DNA: TGTGCCAGCAGCTTGGGGGGACTAGCGGGGACCTACGAGCAGTACTTC; CDR3: CASSLGGLAGTYEQYF; size: .; V: TRBV5-4; length: 16; J: TRBJ2-7; D: TRBD2
DNA: TGCGCCAGCAGAGAGACACAGGGGGTATCGGGAGATACGCAGTATTTT; CDR3: CASRETQGVSGDTQYF; size: .; V: TRBV10-2; length: 16; J: TRBJ2-3; D: TRBD1
DNA: TGCAGTGCTAGACAGGGCGATGAGCAGTTCTTC; CDR3: CSARQGDEQFF; size: .; V: TRBV20-1; length: 11; J: TRBJ2-1; D: .
DNA: TGCGCCAGCAGAGATGGGACAGGGGGTAATTCACCCCTCCACTTT; CDR3: CASRDGTGGNSPLHF; size: .; V: TRBV5-1; length: 15; J: TRBJ1-6; D: TRBD1
DNA: TGTGCCAGCAGTGACCCAGGGCAAAATTACGAGCAGTACTTC; CDR3: CASSDPGQNYEQYF; size: once; V: TRBV6-1; length: 14; J: TRBJ2-7; D: .
DNA: TGTGCCATCAGTGAGTCGAGAGGAGGTTACAATGAGCAGTTCTTC; CDR3: CAISESRGGYNEQFF; size: .; V: TRBV10-3; length: 15; J: TRBJ2-1; D: .
DNA: TGTGCCAGCTCACCGGACCGGGGGGCGGATGGCTACACCTTC; CDR3: CASSPDRGADGYTF; size: .; V: TRBV18; length: 14; J: TRBJ1-2; D: .
DNA: TGTGCCAGCAGCTCCTTAGACGGGGGGAACTTGCATGAGCAGTTCTTC; CDR3: CASSSLDGGNLHEQFF; size: .; V: TRBV5-6; length: 16; J: TRBJ2-1; D: TRBD2
DNA: TGTGCCAGCAGAAGGACAGGGGACACTGAAGCTTTCTTT; CDR3: CASRRTGDTEAFF; size: .; V: TRBV2; length: 13; J: TRBJ1-1; D: TRBD1
DNA: TGTGCCAGCCGGGGAGGGGGGCCTTACGGCTACACCTTC; CDR3: CASRGGGPYGYTF; size: .; V: TRBV6-5; length: 13; J: TRBJ1-2; D: .
DNA: TGTGCCTGGAGTGGCTTCCGGGACAGGGAAGGGGACTATCAGCCCCAGCATTTT; CDR3: CAWSGFRDREGDYQPQHF; size: .; V: TRBV30; length: 18; J: TRBJ1-5; D: TRBD1
DNA: TGCGCCAGCAGCCACCCGGGACAGGCCCTCTACGAGCAGTACTTC; CDR3: CASSHPGQALYEQYF; size: .; V: TRBV4-1; length: 15; J: TRBJ2-7; D: TRBD1
DNA: TGTGCCAGCAGCCCACCTGGAGGTAGCGGGGAGCTGTTTTTT; CDR3: CASSPPGGSGELFF; size: .; V: TRBV5-4; length: 14; J: TRBJ2-2; D: .